This passage covers 25 T cell receptor beta chains from one sample sequenced in a study of T cell repertoires in cytomegalovirus infection. No antigen has been identified for these receptors. MiXCR, applied by TCRdb to the reads, yields one record per CDR3 protein. In the table there are some 500,000 distinct CDR3 sequences, almost 40% of which are singletons. Sequencing used cultured PBMCs, obtained from culture after CMV antigen stimulation. The receptors stem from a human donor in good health (CMV status not recorded). Some clones in this sample may be carry-over from other donors' samples.

This clonotype was recorded once. The rearrangement links TRBV4-1 to TRBJ1-2; TRBD1 is a possible D gene (5 bases). This CDR3 region has 14 residues. Trimming removed 3 bases at V and 13 bases at J, with 21 bases between. Germline V gives CDR1 MGHRA, CDR2 YSYEKL. CDR3 loop: CASSHPQRGRDGTF. CDR3 in DNA: TGCGCCAGCAGCCATCCGCAAAGGGGCCGGGATGGCACCTTC.

This clonotype was seen more than once but under ten times. A junction boundary mismatches the germline segment, possibly from a read error. V usage is TRBV7-2 and J usage is TRBJ2-7; 8 bases match TRBD2. There are 10 residues in the CDR3. Germline-derived CDR1 and CDR2 are SGHTA and FQGNSA. The CDR3 here is CASSLGLENF. CDR3 in DNA: TGTGCCAGCAGCTTGGGACTAGAAAACTTC.

This clonotype was seen a few times. V is TRBV12-3 or TRBV12-4 and J is TRBJ2-3; unclear D gene. The germline V and J ends were trimmed by 3 bases and 6 bases, with 10 bases remaining between them. The CDR3 extends over 13 amino acids. DNA of the CDR3: TGTGCCAGCAGTTTTACCGAGGTCGATACGCAGTATTTT. It yields the protein CASSFTEVDTQYF.

This clonotype has a single count. A clone one base away is much larger, so this may be a read error. V gene TRBV7-2 combines with J gene TRBJ2-1; 10 positions match TRBD2. CDR1 is SGHTA, CDR2 FQGNSA, per germline. This CDR3 has 16 residues. CDR3 bases: TGTGCCAGCAGCTTAGGGGGTAGCGGGAGGATCAATGAGAAGTTCTTC. Translated: CASSLGGSGRINEKFF.

The chain combines TRBV4-1 with TRBJ1-1; tentative D call: TRBD1 (6 bases). This CDR3 spans 19 amino acids. V dropped 2 bases and J dropped 0 bases, with 22 bases sitting between them. Germline V gene lookup returns CDR1 MGHRA and CDR2 YSYEKL. DNA of the CDR3: TGCGCCAGCAGCCAATGGGGAATCTTGGGGGACATCATGAACACTGAAGCTTTCTTT. Translated: CASSQWGILGDIMNTEAFF.

This chain connects TRBV4-1 to TRBJ2-7; no definite D call. The germline V and J ends were trimmed by 1 base and 3 bases, with 10 bases remaining between them. Germline CDR1 MGHRA, CDR2 YSYEKL. The CDR3 length is 14 residues. The CDR3 DNA sequence: TGCGCCAGCAGCCAAGCGGAGTCAAGCTACGAGCAGTACTTC. Encoded protein: CASSQAESSYEQYF.

A few counts support this clonotype. The V and J genes are TRBV11-2 and TRBJ1-2; TRBD1 agrees at 8 bases. Germline V gene sequence: CDR1 SGHAT, CDR2 FQNNGV. V gave up 7 bases and J gave up 7 bases; unmatched junction bases: 8. The length of the CDR3 is 13 residues. The DNA for the CDR3 is TGTGCCAGCAAGGGGCAGGGGGCCTTTGGCTACACCTTC. Residues: CASKGQGAFGYTF.

Of note for this clonotype: At one end the junction does not follow the germline gene, possibly because of a read error. The chain has TRBV7-2 and TRBJ2-1; 7 nucleotides match TRBD1. The CDR3 consists of 13 residues. Germline values: CDR1 SGHTA, CDR2 FQGNSA. Written as DNA, the CDR3 is TGTGACAGCAGCCCTCGGACAGGCGGTGAGCAGTTCTTC. Its protein is CDSSPRTGGEQFF.

This clonotype was observed a handful of times. The chain joins TRBV7-9 to TRBJ2-7; no clear D. The CDR3 is 16 amino acids. Germline CDR1 and CDR2: SEHNR and FQNEAQ (reference sequence). V was shortened by 3 bases and J by 7 bases, with 22 bases between the two germline ends. This CDR3 reads CASSFDSGSALREQYF. In DNA form, the CDR3 reads TGTGCCAGCAGCTTCGACTCCGGCTCCGCGCTTCGGGAGCAGTACTTC.

V and J are TRBV20-1 and TRBJ2-5, with D possibly being TRBD2 (6 bases). The CDR3 is 14 amino acids. The germline CDR1 and CDR2 sequences are DFQATT and SNEGSKA (reference sequence). V was cut by 5 bases and J by 3 bases, with 16 bases left in between. CDR3 nucleotides: TGCAGTGCTTTTCCCCTTAGCGGAGAAGAGACCCAGTACTTC. The encoded protein is CSAFPLSGEETQYF.

CDR3 nucleotides: TGTGCCAGCAGCCCGGGACAGACGTCCTCTGGGGCCAACGTCCTGACTTTC. Amino acids: CASSPGQTSSGANVLTF. The chain recombines TRBV7-9 with TRBJ2-6; 7 nucleotides line up with TRBD1. Germline V CDR1 and CDR2: SEHNR, FQNEAQ (reference sequence). The CDR3 covers 17 residues. V lost 5 bases and J lost 0; bases outside the gene matches: 7.

CDR3 loop: CASSLEGARGPQHF. As DNA, the CDR3 is TGTGCCAGCAGCTTAGAGGGGGCGCGTGGTCCCCAGCATTTT. The J gene is TRBJ1-5, the V gene TRBV7-2; 7 nucleotides align to TRBD1. The germline V gene encodes CDR1 SGHTA and CDR2 FQGNSA. The CDR3 consists of 14 residues. Trimming removed 1 base from V and 10 bases from J; junction bases left unmatched: 7.

With respect to this clonotype: Germline is not matched at one junction end, which may reflect a read error. As DNA, the CDR3 is TGTGCCAGCAGCTTTCGACCGTGGGCCTACGAGCAGTACTTC. This sequence encodes CASSFRPWAYEQYF. This sequence joins TRBV5-3 and TRBJ2-7; D uncertain. TRBV5-3 is filed as an ORF, its function uncertain. The CDR3 consists of 14 residues.

The chain couples TRBV12-3 or TRBV12-4 to TRBJ1-1; D gene uncertain. The V end was cut by 4 bases, the J end by 6 bases, with 18 bases between. The CDR3 extends over 15 amino acids. In DNA form, the CDR3 reads TGTGCCAGCAGTTCCCCCCCCCGGGGTGTTGCTGAAGCTTTCTTT. Translated: CASSSPPRGVAEAFF.

The chain has TRBV5-1 and TRBJ2-5, with a possible D match to TRBD1 (6 bases). The CDR3 consists of 15 residues. Trimming took 0 bases from V and 4 from J, leaving 13 bases between them. CDR1 and CDR2 (germline): SGHRS, YFSETQ. CDR3 nucleotides: TGCGCCAGCAGCTTGGGGGGGCCAAAAATAGAGACCCAGTACTTC. This codes for CASSLGGPKIETQYF. Using reference TRBV5-1 and TRBJ2-5 for the parts outside the CDR3, the full variable domain is KAGVTQTPRYLIKTRGQQVTLSCSPISGHRSVSWYQQTPGQGLQFLFEYFSETQRNKGNFPGRFSGRQFSNSRSEMNVSTLELGDSALYLCASSLGGPKIETQYFGPGTRLLVL.

The rearrangement links TRBV24-1 to TRBJ2-7; D unclear. Germline CDR1 and CDR2: KGHDR and SFDVKD. The CDR3 totals 15 residues. V was pared by 3 bases and J by 0 bases, with 11 bases between. The CDR3 is CATSDPPCLSYEQYF. CDR3 in DNA: TGTGCCACCAGTGATCCCCCCTGTCTCTCCTACGAGCAGTACTTC.

The rearrangement uses TRBV7-2 and TRBJ2-5, with D tentatively TRBD1 (6 bases). V lost 3 bases, J lost 3 bases, and 11 bases lay in between. The length of the CDR3 is 14 residues. Per germline, CDR1 SGHTA and CDR2 FQGNSA. Here the CDR3 DNA reads TGTGCCAGCAGCTTCTCGGCAGGGGAAGAGACCCAGTACTTC. Translated, it gives CASSFSAGEETQYF.

This clonotype was counted between two and nine times. The rearrangement links TRBV7-9 to TRBJ2-2, with TRBD2 matching 7 bases. V gave up 10 bases and J gave up 3 bases; unmatched junction bases: 5. Per germline, CDR1 SEHNR and CDR2 FQNEAQ (reference sequence). The CDR3 contains 13 residues. This CDR3 reads CAIPGGYTGELFF. The CDR3 coding sequence is TGTGCCATCCCGGGGGGATACACCGGGGAGCTGTTTTTT.

This clonotype has only one observation. V and J are TRBV10-3 and TRBJ2-2; TRBD1 matches at 10 bases. Germline V gene sequence: CDR1 ENHRY, CDR2 SYGVKD. V shed 6 bases and J 1 base; nucleotides not matched to a gene: 5. The CDR3 has 16 residues. CDR3 nucleotide sequence: TGTGCCATCAGGTCCCGGGACAGGGGGAACACCGGGGAGCTGTTTTTT. It yields the protein CAIRSRDRGNTGELFF.

The chain combines TRBV7-6 with TRBJ2-1, with D possibly TRBD1 on 5 matching bases. The CDR3 consists of 16 residues. V was trimmed by 5 bases and J by 0 bases, leaving 14 bases between them. Germline V gene lookup returns CDR1 SGHVS and CDR2 FNYEAQ. The CDR3 bases are TGTGCCAGCAGCCCTACAGGCGGTAGCTCCTACAATGAGCAGTTCTTC. It translates to CASSPTGGSSYNEQFF.

Ten or more counts support this clonotype. The gene calls are TRBV7-2 and TRBJ2-5, with 9 nucleotides matching TRBD2. This CDR3 is 21 amino acids long. CDR1 and CDR2 from the germline V gene are SGHTA and FQGNSA. After removal of 5 bases from V and 5 bases from J, the junction contained 27 bases not matched to a gene. This chain's CDR3 is CASSRSRHHWREGQERETQYF. As DNA, the CDR3 is TGTGCCAGCAGCCGCTCGAGGCATCACTGGCGGGAGGGCCAAGAGAGGGAGACCCAGTACTTC.

The chain carries TRBV7-2 and TRBJ2-3, with D possibly TRBD2 on 6 matching bases. V was clipped by 5 bases and J by 2 bases, with 8 bases between them. Germline assignment: CDR1 SGHTA and CDR2 FQGNSA. The CDR3 contains 13 residues. CDR3 loop: CASSSGYTDTQYF. CDR3 bases: TGTGCCAGCAGCAGCGGGTACACAGATACGCAGTATTTT.

This clonotype turned up a few times. The V call is TRBV7-8, the J call TRBJ2-3, with 11 bases fitting TRBD1. There are 15 residues in the CDR3. Germline V lookup: CDR1 SGHVS, CDR2 FQNEAQ. V shed 6 bases and J 6 bases; nucleotides not matched to a gene: 8. The DNA for the CDR3 is TGTGCCAGCAGTTCCGGACAGGGGGCGTCGGATACGCAGTATTTT. Its protein is CASSSGQGASDTQYF.

This clonotype was picked up a small number of times. The V and J genes are TRBV10-3 and TRBJ2-5; 9 nucleotides match TRBD1. The germline gives CDR1 ENHRY, CDR2 SYGVKD. The CDR3 consists of 15 residues. The V and J ends lost 5 bases and 5 bases, in that order; junction bases with no gene match: 9. In nucleotides, the CDR3 is TGTGCCATCAGTAAACTACAGGGGGCTGAGGAGACCCAGTACTTC. Translation: CAISKLQGAEETQYF.

The genes are TRBV6-2 or TRBV6-3 and TRBJ2-7; D remains ambiguous. There are 14 residues in the CDR3. The germline V and J ends were trimmed by 5 bases and 4 bases, with 15 bases remaining between them. Germline values: CDR1 MNHEY, CDR2 SVGEGT. In DNA form, the CDR3 reads TGTGCCAGCAGTGAAAATCTGGCAGCATACGAGCAGTACTTC. Protein product: CASSENLAAYEQYF.